This T cell receptor beta chain was sequenced in a study of response to subunit inactivated influenza vaccine. The study, taken as a whole, reports: Authors suggested each seasonal flu vaccination may recruit only limited numbers of new T cells.

A single record per CDR3 protein comes from TCRdb applying MiXCR to the RT-PCR reads. The table lists a few hundred thousand distinct CDR3 sequences, roughly 15% of them singletons. The CDR3 runs to 17 residues. The V gene end was trimmed by 4 bases and the J gene end by 5 bases; junction bases not matched to a gene: 13. CDR1 is KGHDR and CDR2 is SFDVKD in the germline V gene. Worth noting for this clonotype: Its antigen is currently unknown.

The rearrangement joins TRBV24-1 to TRBJ2-5; 9 bases fit TRBD1. The TCR originated in a man aged 50-60 years who received an inactivated influenza vaccine. The specimen comprised PBMCs from blood, sampled roughly 12 days after vaccination. The CDR3 loop reads CATSESQLQGARETQYF. DNA of the CDR3: TGTGCCACCAGTGAGTCCCAGCTACAGGGGGCGAGGGAGACCCAGTACTTC.